The rows below give T cell receptor beta chains drawn from one sample of a study of blood T cell repertoires in COVID-19. Libraries were prepared by immunoSEQ multiplex PCR; TCRdb keeps only in-frame clonotypes and omits some of them. The profile shows 220,000 or so clones, approximately 90% of them singletons. Sequencing input: PBMCs or T cells enriched from blood (not recorded which). The receptors stem from a man aged 50 to 59 who had been exposed to COVID-19. The CDR3 runs from the conserved cysteine through the conserved F or W. D genes are given only for firm matches. Clone sizes are given selectively: once, few, many, or a class where the clone is expanded.

D	size	J	V	CDR3	DNA
.	.	TRBJ2-5	TRBV27	CASSFQGLDQETQYF	TGTGCCAGCAGTTTTCAGGGATTGGACCAAGAGACCCAGTACTTC
.	.	TRBJ1-4	TRBV18	CASSSQGLNGEKLFF	TGTGCCAGCTCATCTCAGGGATTAAATGGTGAAAAACTGTTTTTT
.	.	TRBJ1-1	TRBV11-3	CASSSWSGENTEAFF	TGTGCCAGCAGCTCCTGGTCGGGGGAGAACACTGAAGCTTTCTTT
.	.	TRBJ1-5	TRBV5-5	CASSSGPYQPQHF	TGTGCCAGCAGCTCAGGTCCGTATCAGCCCCAGCATTTT
TRBD2	once	TRBJ2-1	TRBV6-1	CASSGGAGGLYNEQFF	TGTGCCAGCAGTGGAGGTGCGGGGGGGCTCTACAATGAGCAGTTCTTC
.	once	TRBJ2-3	TRBV10-3	CAISDSVSTDTQYF	TGTGCCATCAGTGATTCGGTTAGCACAGATACGCAGTATTTT
.	.	TRBJ1-3	TRBV18	CASSPISGGAGGNTIYF	TGTGCCAGCTCGCCCATTTCTGGAGGGGCTGGAGGAAACACCATATATTTT
.	.	TRBJ1-1	TRBV7-3	CASSLTGRTEAFF	TGTGCCAGCAGCTTAACGGGGAGGACTGAAGCTTTCTTT
TRBD1	.	TRBJ2-1	TRBV28	CASSSLGQPYNEQFF	TGTGCCAGCAGCTCACTGGGACAGCCCTACAATGAGCAGTTCTTC
TRBD2	.	TRBJ2-2	TRBV9	CASSPPAGGGNTGELFF	TGTGCCAGCAGCCCCCCTGCGGGCGGGGGGAACACCGGGGAGCTGTTTTTT
.	.	TRBJ1-1	TRBV11-2	CASSLAGGDTEAFF	TGTGCCAGCAGCTTAGCAGGCGGGGACACTGAAGCTTTCTTT
TRBD1	.	TRBJ2-5	TRBV5-4	CASSPRDSLDAQYF	TGTGCCAGCAGCCCCCGGGACAGCCTCGACGCCCAGTACTTC
TRBD1	.	TRBJ1-2	TRBV19	CASSILGQPNYGYTF	TGTGCCAGTAGTATTTTGGGACAGCCCAACTATGGCTACACCTTC
TRBD1	.	TRBJ1-1	TRBV27	CASSPRQGYTEAFF	TGTGCCAGCAGCCCAAGACAGGGCTACACTGAAGCTTTCTTT